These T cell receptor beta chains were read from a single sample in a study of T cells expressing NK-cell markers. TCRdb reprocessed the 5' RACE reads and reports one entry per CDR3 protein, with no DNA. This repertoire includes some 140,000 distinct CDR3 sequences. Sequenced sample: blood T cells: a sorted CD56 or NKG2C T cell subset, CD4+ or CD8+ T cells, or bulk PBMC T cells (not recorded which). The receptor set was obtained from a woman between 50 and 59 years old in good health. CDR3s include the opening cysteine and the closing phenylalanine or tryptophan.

CDR3aa: CASSFEGFGGRVETQYF
j_gene: TRBJ2-5
v_gene: TRBV27

CDR3aa: CASSPLAGEEEQFF
j_gene: TRBJ2-1
v_gene: TRBV4-1

CDR3aa: CASSQEMGVYEQYF
j_gene: TRBJ2-7
v_gene: TRBV4-1

CDR3aa: CASTPDEAWGYTF
j_gene: TRBJ1-2
v_gene: TRBV19

CDR3aa: CASSSRGYPGLPGNEQFF
j_gene: TRBJ2-1
v_gene: TRBV11-2

CDR3aa: CAIGSRDRVTDTQYF
j_gene: TRBJ2-3
v_gene: TRBV10-3

CDR3aa: CASSLSNRGALSNTGELFF
j_gene: TRBJ2-2
v_gene: TRBV11-2

CDR3aa: CASSSVGASDTQYF
j_gene: TRBJ2-3
v_gene: TRBV28

CDR3aa: CASTITSSYEQYF
j_gene: TRBJ2-7
v_gene: TRBV2

CDR3aa: CASSAGQDYGYTF
j_gene: TRBJ1-2
v_gene: TRBV6-5

CDR3aa: CASRPEGPETQYF
j_gene: TRBJ2-5
v_gene: TRBV7-8

CDR3aa: CASSPHLNTEAFF
j_gene: TRBJ1-1
v_gene: TRBV27

CDR3aa: CASSLLPSEEQYF
j_gene: TRBJ2-7
v_gene: TRBV9

CDR3aa: CASSSGLATSAQYF
j_gene: TRBJ2-3
v_gene: TRBV7-9

CDR3aa: CASSKLAGGEQYF
j_gene: TRBJ2-7
v_gene: TRBV2

CDR3aa: CATSDPPRGYNEQFF
j_gene: TRBJ2-1
v_gene: TRBV24-1

CDR3aa: CASSRRFGGRNNEQFF
j_gene: TRBJ2-1
v_gene: TRBV23-1

CDR3aa: CASSNTGGIKTEAFF
j_gene: TRBJ1-1
v_gene: TRBV7-6

CDR3aa: CSARDLFGGANYGYTF
j_gene: TRBJ1-2
v_gene: TRBV20-1

CDR3aa: CSARRSGRGPGELFF
j_gene: TRBJ2-2
v_gene: TRBV20-1

CDR3aa: CASSYRPDSYEQYF
j_gene: TRBJ2-7
v_gene: TRBV11-2

CDR3aa: CASSLGLSGTGPYEQYF
j_gene: TRBJ2-7
v_gene: TRBV13

CDR3aa: CASSPSGSSTGELFF
j_gene: TRBJ2-2
v_gene: TRBV7-9

CDR3aa: CASSVEVGGPRETQYF
j_gene: TRBJ2-5
v_gene: TRBV9

CDR3aa: CASSAEVGGGPFYNEQFF
j_gene: TRBJ2-1
v_gene: TRBV2

CDR3aa: CASSEIGGDLTDTQYF
j_gene: TRBJ2-3
v_gene: TRBV6-1

CDR3aa: CASSGETSGAKNEQFF
j_gene: TRBJ2-1
v_gene: TRBV7-9

CDR3aa: CASSHDRSTDEQFF
j_gene: TRBJ2-1
v_gene: TRBV4-1

CDR3aa: CSVGSGQYNEQFF
j_gene: TRBJ2-1
v_gene: TRBV29-1

CDR3aa: CASSLKGAGQSLGEQFF
j_gene: TRBJ2-1
v_gene: TRBV13

CDR3aa: CSASSGPGTSYEQYF
j_gene: TRBJ2-7
v_gene: TRBV20-1

CDR3aa: CASSLGTPLNEQFF
j_gene: TRBJ2-1
v_gene: TRBV7-9

CDR3aa: CASSLEGILADTQYF
j_gene: TRBJ2-3
v_gene: TRBV5-1

CDR3aa: CASSEPRTSGTPEQFF
j_gene: TRBJ2-1
v_gene: TRBV10-2

CDR3aa: CASSSLSGTGVEQYF
j_gene: TRBJ2-7
v_gene: TRBV28

CDR3aa: CASSPFGADNEQFF
j_gene: TRBJ2-1
v_gene: TRBV4-1

CDR3aa: CAWGGGGEQFF
j_gene: TRBJ2-1
v_gene: TRBV30

CDR3aa: CASSLVTLSETQYF
j_gene: TRBJ2-5
v_gene: TRBV7-9

CDR3aa: CASSPRGGHNEQFF
j_gene: TRBJ2-1
v_gene: TRBV16

CDR3aa: CASSLGLADQETQYF
j_gene: TRBJ2-5
v_gene: TRBV7-7

CDR3aa: CASSYSTSGNGELFF
j_gene: TRBJ2-2
v_gene: TRBV27

CDR3aa: CASSQDPNANTEAFF
j_gene: TRBJ1-1
v_gene: TRBV3-1

CDR3aa: CASSQEVTSYGYTF
j_gene: TRBJ1-2
v_gene: TRBV4-1

CDR3aa: CASSPTTGNVREKLFF
j_gene: TRBJ1-4
v_gene: TRBV7-9

CDR3aa: CSARDELSSYNEQFF
j_gene: TRBJ2-1
v_gene: TRBV20-1

CDR3aa: CASSLDGEKLFF
j_gene: TRBJ1-4
v_gene: TRBV4-1

CDR3aa: CASSQVLTDTQYF
j_gene: TRBJ2-3
v_gene: TRBV4-1

CDR3aa: CASSLQGAGNQPQHF
j_gene: TRBJ1-5
v_gene: TRBV5-6